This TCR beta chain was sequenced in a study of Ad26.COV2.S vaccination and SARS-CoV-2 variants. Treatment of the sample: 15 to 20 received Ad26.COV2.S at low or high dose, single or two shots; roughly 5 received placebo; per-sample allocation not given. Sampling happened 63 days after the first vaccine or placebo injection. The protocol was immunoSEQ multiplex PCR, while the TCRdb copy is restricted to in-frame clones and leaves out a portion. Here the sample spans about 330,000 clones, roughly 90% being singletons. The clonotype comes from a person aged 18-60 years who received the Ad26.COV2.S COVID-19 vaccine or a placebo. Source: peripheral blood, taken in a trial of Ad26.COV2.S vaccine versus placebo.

The CDR3 coding sequence is TGCGCCAGCAGCCAAGCTGCCGGAAATAATGAAAAACTGTTTTTT. This codes for CASSQAAGNNEKLFF. V gene TRBV4-3 combines with J gene TRBJ1-4, with D unresolved. The V end was cut by 1 base, the J end by 4 bases, with 10 bases between. Germline loops: CDR1 LGHNA, CDR2 YSLEER. The CDR3 runs to 15 residues.